This T cell receptor beta chain was sequenced in a study of T cells in Graves' hyperthyroidism and ophthalmopathy. There were TCR beta CDR3 regions amplified from RNA transcripts. The TCR CDR3 first-round RT-PCR relied on the HTBI primer set. TCRdb passed the multiplex PCR reads through MiXCR, listing each CDR3 protein once. Of roughly 300,000 distinct CDR3 sequences listed, more than 11% are singletons. Per germline, CDR1 SEHNR and CDR2 FQNEAQ (reference sequence). Trimming shortened V by 5 bases and J by 4 bases, and 12 bases separated the two germline ends. CDR3 length: 15 residues. The receptor was derived from a woman in her twenties or thirties with Graves' hyperthyroidism. The sequencing input was blood. The chain recombines TRBV7-9 with TRBJ2-6; no reliable D call. In DNA form, the CDR3 reads TGTGCCAGCAGCCTTAATCCTGCGGGGGCCAACGTCCTGACTTTC. Amino acids: CASSLNPAGANVLTF.